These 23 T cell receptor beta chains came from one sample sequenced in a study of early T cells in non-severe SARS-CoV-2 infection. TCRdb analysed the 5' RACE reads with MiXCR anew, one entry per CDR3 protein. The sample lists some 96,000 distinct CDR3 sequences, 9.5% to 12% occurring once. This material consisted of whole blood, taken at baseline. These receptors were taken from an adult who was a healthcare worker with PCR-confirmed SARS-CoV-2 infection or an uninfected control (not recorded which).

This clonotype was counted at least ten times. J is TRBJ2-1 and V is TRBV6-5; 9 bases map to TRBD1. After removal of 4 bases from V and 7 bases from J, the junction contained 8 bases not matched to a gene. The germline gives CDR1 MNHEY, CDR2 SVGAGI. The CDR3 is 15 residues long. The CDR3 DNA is TGTGCCAGCAGTTTGCGGACAGGGGTGGATAATGAGCAGTTCTTC. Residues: CASSLRTGVDNEQFF.

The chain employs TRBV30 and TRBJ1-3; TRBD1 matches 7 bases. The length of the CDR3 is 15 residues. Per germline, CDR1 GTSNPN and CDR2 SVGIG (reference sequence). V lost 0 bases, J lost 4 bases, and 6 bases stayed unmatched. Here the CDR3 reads CAWSVQGLEGNTIYF. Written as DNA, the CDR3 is TGTGCCTGGAGTGTACAGGGGCTAGAGGGAAACACCATATATTTT.

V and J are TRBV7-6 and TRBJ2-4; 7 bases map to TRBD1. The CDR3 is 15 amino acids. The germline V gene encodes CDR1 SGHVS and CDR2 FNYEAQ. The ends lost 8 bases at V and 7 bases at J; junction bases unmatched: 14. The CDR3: CASSPSDRLGNIQYF. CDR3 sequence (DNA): TGTGCCAGCTCTCCCTCGGACAGGCTGGGGAACATTCAGTACTTC.

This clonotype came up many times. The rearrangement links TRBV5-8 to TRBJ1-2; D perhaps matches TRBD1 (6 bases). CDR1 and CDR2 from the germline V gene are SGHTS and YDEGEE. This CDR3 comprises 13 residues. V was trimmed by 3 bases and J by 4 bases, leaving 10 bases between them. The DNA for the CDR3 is TGTGCCAGCAGCTGGTCAGGGGTCTATGGCTACACCTTC. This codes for CASSWSGVYGYTF.

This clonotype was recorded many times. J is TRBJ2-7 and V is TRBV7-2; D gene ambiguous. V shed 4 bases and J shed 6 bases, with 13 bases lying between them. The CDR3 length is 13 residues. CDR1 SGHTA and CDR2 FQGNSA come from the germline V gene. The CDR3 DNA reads TGTGCCAGCAGCTGGGCCCCTGCCGGCGAGCAGTACTTC. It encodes CASSWAPAGEQYF.

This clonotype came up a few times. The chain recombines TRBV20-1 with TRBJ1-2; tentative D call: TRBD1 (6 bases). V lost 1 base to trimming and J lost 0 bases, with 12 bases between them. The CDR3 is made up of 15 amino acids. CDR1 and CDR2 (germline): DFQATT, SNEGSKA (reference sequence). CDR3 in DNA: TGCAGTGCTAGAGCCCCCGGGACATCTAACTATGGCTACACCTTC. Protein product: CSARAPGTSNYGYTF.

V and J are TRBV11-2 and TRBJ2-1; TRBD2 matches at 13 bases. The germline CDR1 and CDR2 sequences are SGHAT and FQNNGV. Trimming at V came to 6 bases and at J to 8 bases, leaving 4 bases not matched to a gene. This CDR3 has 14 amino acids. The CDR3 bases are TGTGCCAGCAGACTCGGGACTAGCGGGGATGAGCAGTTCTTC. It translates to CASRLGTSGDEQFF.

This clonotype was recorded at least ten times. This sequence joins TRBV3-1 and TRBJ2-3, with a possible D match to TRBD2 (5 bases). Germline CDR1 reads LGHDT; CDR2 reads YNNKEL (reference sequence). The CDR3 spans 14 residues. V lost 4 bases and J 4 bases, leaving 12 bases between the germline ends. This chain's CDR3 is CASSPGTGADTQYF. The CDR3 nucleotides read TGTGCCAGCAGCCCAGGCACCGGGGCAGATACGCAGTATTTT.

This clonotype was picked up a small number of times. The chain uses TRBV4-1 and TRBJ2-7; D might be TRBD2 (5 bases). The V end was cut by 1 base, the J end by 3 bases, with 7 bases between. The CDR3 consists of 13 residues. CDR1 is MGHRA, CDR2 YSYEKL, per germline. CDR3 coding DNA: TGCGCCAGCAGCCAAGGTCGGGACTACGAGCAGTACTTC. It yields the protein CASSQGRDYEQYF.

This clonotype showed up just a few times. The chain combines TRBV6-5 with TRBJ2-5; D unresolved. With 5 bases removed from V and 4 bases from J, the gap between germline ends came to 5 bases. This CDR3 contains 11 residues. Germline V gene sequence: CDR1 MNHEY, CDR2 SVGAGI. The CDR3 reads CASSTRETQYF. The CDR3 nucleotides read TGTGCCAGCAGTACACGAGAGACCCAGTACTTC.

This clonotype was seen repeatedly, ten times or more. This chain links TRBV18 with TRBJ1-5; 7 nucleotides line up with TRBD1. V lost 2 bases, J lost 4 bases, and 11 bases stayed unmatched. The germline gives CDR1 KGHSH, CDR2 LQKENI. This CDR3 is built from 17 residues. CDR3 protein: CASSPEYGTASNQPQHF. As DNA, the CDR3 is TGTGCCAGCTCACCAGAGTATGGGACAGCCTCGAATCAGCCCCAGCATTTT. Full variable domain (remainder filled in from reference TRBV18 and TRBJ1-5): NAGVMQNPRHLVRRRGQEARLRCSPMKGHSHVYWYRQLPEEGLKFMVYLQKENIIDESGMPKERFSAEFPKEGPSILRIQQVVRGDSAAYFCASSPEYGTASNQPQHFGDGTRLSIL.

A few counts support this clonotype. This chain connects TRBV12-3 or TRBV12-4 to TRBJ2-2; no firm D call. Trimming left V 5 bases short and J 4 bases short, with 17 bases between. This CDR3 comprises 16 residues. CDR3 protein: CASSPQERVGTGELFF. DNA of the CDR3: TGTGCCAGCAGTCCGCAGGAGAGAGTTGGCACCGGGGAGCTGTTTTTT.

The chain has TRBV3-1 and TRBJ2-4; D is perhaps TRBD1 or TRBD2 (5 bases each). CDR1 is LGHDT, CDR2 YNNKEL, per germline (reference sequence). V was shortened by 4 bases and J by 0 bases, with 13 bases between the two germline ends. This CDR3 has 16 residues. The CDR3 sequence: CASSPRGPQAKNIQYF. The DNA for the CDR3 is TGTGCCAGCAGCCCACGGGGACCGCAAGCCAAAAACATTCAGTACTTC.

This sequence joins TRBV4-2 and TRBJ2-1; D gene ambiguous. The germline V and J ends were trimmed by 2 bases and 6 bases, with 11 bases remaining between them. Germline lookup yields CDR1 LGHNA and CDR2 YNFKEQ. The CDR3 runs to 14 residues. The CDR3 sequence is CASSQISRVNEQFF. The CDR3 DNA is TGTGCCAGCAGCCAAATCAGTAGGGTCAATGAGCAGTTCTTC.

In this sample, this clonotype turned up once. The CDR3 spells CASTDPNRVLNEQYF. The DNA of the CDR3 is TGTGCCAGCACCGACCCTAACAGGGTTCTCAACGAGCAGTACTTC. V is TRBV6-1 and J is TRBJ2-7, with a weak D call TRBD1 (6 bases). The length of the CDR3 is 15 residues. Germline V gene data show CDR1 as MNHNS and CDR2 as SASEGT. The ends were cut back, 7 bases at V and 5 bases at J, with 21 bases in the middle.

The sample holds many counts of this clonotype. The CDR3, as DNA: TGCGCCAGCAGCTTAGAACCTTCTACCAACTACGAGCAGTACTTC. Protein product: CASSLEPSTNYEQYF. V usage is TRBV5-1 and J usage is TRBJ2-7; D unclear. Trimming shortened V by 2 bases and J by 3 bases, and 15 bases separated the two germline ends. The CDR3 is 15 residues long. Germline-derived CDR1 and CDR2 are SGHRS and YFSETQ.

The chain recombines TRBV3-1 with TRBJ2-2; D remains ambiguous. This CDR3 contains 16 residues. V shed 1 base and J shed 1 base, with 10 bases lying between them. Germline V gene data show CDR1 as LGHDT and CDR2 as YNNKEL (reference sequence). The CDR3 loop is CASSQVVGWNTGELFF. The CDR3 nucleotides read TGTGCCAGCAGCCAAGTCGTGGGGTGGAACACCGGGGAGCTGTTTTTT.

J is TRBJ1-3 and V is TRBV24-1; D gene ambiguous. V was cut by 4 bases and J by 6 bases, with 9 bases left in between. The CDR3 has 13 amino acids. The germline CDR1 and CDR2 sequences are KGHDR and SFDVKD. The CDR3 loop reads CATSDRLENTIYF. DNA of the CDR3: TGTGCCACCAGTGACCGCCTAGAAAACACCATATATTTT.

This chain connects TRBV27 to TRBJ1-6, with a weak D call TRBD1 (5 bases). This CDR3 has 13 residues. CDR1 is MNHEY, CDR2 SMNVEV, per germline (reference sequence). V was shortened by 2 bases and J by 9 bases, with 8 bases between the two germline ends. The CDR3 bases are TGTGCCAGCAGTTTAGGGGGGGGTTCACCCCTCCACTTT. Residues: CASSLGGGSPLHF.

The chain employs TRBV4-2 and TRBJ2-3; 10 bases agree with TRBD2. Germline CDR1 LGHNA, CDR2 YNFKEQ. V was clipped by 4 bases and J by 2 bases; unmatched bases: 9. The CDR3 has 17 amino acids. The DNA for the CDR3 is TGTGCCAGCAGCCCCTCTACTAGCGGGGCTTACACAGATACGCAGTATTTT. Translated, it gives CASSPSTSGAYTDTQYF.

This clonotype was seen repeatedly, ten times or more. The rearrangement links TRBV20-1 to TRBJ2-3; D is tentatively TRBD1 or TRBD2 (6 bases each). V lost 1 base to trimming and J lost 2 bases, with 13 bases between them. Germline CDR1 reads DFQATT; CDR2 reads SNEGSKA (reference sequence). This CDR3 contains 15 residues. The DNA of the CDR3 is TGCAGTGCTAGAGGGGGGGCCAGAATCACAGATACGCAGTATTTT. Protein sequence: CSARGGARITDTQYF.

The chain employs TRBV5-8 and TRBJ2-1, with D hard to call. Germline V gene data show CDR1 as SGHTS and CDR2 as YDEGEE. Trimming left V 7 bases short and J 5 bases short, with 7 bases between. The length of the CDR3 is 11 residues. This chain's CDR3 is CASSIDNEQFF. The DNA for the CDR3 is TGTGCCAGCTCGATAGACAATGAGCAGTTCTTC.

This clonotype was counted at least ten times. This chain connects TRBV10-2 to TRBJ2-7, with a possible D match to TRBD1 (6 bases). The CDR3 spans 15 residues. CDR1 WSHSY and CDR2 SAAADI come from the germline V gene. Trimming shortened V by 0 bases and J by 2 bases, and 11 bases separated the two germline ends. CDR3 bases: TGCGCCAGCAGTGAGTCGACAGGCATAACCTACGAGCAGTACTTC. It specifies CASSESTGITYEQYF.